This record covers a single T cell receptor (beta chain). The antigen is not known. The protocol was immunoSEQ multiplex PCR, while the TCRdb copy is restricted to in-frame clones and leaves out a portion. The data contain 2,000 to 2,500 clones, roughly 92% of them singletons. Germline CDR1 SGHAT, CDR2 FQNNGV. V lost 6 bases and J lost 6, with 15 bases in between. CDR3 length: 14 residues. This sample is drawn from a study of T cell repertoires in ileal Crohn's disease. General observations from the study: Endoscopic recurrence occurred in every patient whose clonality exceeded 26.8%.

The sequence was collected from an adult with Crohn's disease. The sequenced sample was ileal tissue. The chain combines TRBV11-2 with TRBJ1-3; no clear D. The CDR3 DNA is TGTGCCAGCAGTAATAGGCGGAACTCAAACACCATATATTTT. It is translated as CASSNRRNSNTIYF. The full variable domain, with the rest looked up from reference TRBV11-2 and TRBJ1-3, is EAGVAQSPRYKIIEKRQSVAFWCNPISGHATLYWYQQILGQGPKLLIQFQNNGVVDDSQLPKDRFSAERLKGVDSTLKIQPAKLEDSAVYLCASSNRRNSNTIYFGEGSWLTVV.